The present T cell receptor beta chain was sequenced within a study of blood T cell repertoires in COVID-19 (dated by TCRdb to 2019 to 2021). With respect to the entire study: Samples from collaborators originated in the United States, Italy and Spain and spanned both the acute and convalescent phases of COVID-19. The dataset comprised deeply sampled blood TCRbeta repertoires from subjects exposed to, actively infected with, or recovered from COVID-19. The repertoires were made available in a free public database intended to serve as a resource for research on the immune response to SARS-CoV-2. Sample metadata almost always included a de-identified subject ID, COVID-19 status, age in years and sex. Samples were obtained from the ongoing ImmuneRACE study (first 160 participants) and from 1,254 subjects provided by 6 global collaborators. The material from the prospective study consisted of cDNA or gDNA derived from T cells, B-cell-depleted T cells, or PBMCs. Where available, HLA class I and class II types were obtained from metadata supplied by the sample provider rather than from assay-based typing. On the study overall, not on this receptor specifically: The quantity of clinical and demographic metadata differed by source and by participant and was supplied without curation.

Enrolling through a virtual design, the prospective study's participants ranged in age from roughly 18 to 95 years and lived across 24 United States geographic areas. In the prospective study, cohorts were assigned on the basis of participant-reported clinical history obtained from a screening survey and a study questionnaire. A participant counted as exposed if, within 2 weeks of entering the study, that participant had been in contact with someone who had a PCR-confirmed or clinician-diagnosed COVID-19 case. In the prospective study, mobile phlebotomists collected whole blood, serum and a nasopharyngeal or oropharyngeal swab from each participant. Prospective study participants could optionally give additional blood draws and questionnaires over an approximately two-month period. Before DNA extraction, blood samples from the prospective study were shipped at room temperature or frozen. V trim: 1 base; J trim: 3 bases; unmatched bases: 2. The germline V gene yields MNHNS for CDR1 and SASEGT for CDR2. Measured from the cysteine to the phenylalanine, the CDR3 is 15 residues long. The entry retains the CDR3 DNA only, 45 bases that are in frame from base 1.

TCRbeta CDR3 regions were amplified from genomic DNA using the immunoSEQ Assay, a bias-controlled multiplex PCR. The published analysis was carried out like this. The number of nucleated cells in each sample was estimated from the amplification of reference gene primers within the assay. To quantify the absolute abundance of each unique TCRbeta CDR3 rearrangement, sequence reads were collapsed and filtered. For each sample, productive Simpson clonality was calculated by taking the square root of Simpson's diversity index across productive rearrangements. TCRdb holds this immuneACCESS table with in-frame rearrangements only. Some clones are missing; in checked studies, unresolved V genes explain under half, and the rest has no known cause. V and J calls and clone size are as listed in that table; D and trimming were resolved from the DNA. The sample profile shows approximately 220,000 clones; 90% of them were found once. The ten largest clones take up less than 15% of the sample.

For this clone: This clone's antigen is unknown. Per-base qualities were not stored, and no clone one base away is much larger.

The clonotype comes from a man aged 30 to 39 who had been exposed to COVID-19. Sequenced input: PBMCs or T cells enriched from blood (not recorded which). The chain employs TRBV6-1 and TRBJ2-7; 11 bases in the junction line up with TRBD1. The sequence in DNA is TGTGCCAGCAGTGAAGAGGGGACAGGGGGCTACGAGCAGTACTTC. Its protein product is CASSEEGTGGYEQYF.